This TCR beta chain was identified during a study of blood T cell repertoires in COVID-19. The V gene's germline CDR1 is SNHLY and CDR2 FYNNEI. This CDR3 has 15 amino acids. V was cut by 4 bases and J by 4 bases, with 13 bases left in between. This clone was recorded once. Assay used: immunoSEQ multiplex PCR; TCRdb lists only in-frame clones, some missing. This table holds 50,000 to 70,000 clones, about four fifths found once. V gene TRBV2 combines with J gene TRBJ2-2; no reliable D call. Sequencing was carried out using peripheral blood. This TCR was sampled from a man aged 70 or older with active COVID-19. In nucleotides, the CDR3 is TGTGCCAGCAGTGGTCGGAGCTTCGGCACCGGGGAGCTGTTTTTT. This codes for CASSGRSFGTGELFF.